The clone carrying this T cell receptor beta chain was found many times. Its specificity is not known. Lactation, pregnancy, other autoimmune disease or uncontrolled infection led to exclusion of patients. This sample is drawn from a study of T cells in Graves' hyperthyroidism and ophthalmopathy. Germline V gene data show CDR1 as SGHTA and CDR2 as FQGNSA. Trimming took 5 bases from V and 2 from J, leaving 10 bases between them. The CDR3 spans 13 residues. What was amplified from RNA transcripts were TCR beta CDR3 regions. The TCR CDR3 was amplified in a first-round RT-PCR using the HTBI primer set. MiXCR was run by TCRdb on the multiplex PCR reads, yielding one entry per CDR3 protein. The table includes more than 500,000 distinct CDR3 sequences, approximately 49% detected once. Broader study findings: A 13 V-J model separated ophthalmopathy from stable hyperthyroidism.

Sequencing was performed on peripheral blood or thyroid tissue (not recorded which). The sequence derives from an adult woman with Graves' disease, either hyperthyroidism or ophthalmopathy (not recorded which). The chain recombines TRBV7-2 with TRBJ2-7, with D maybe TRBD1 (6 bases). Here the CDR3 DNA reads TGTGCCAGCAGCGAGGACAGAACCTACGAGCAGTACTTC. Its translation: CASSEDRTYEQYF.